The 11 T cell receptor beta chains reported below all come from one sample, sequenced in a study of Tregs in tolerant kidney transplant recipients. Profiling relied on immunoSEQ multiplex PCR, and the TCRdb table lists in-frame clones only, not all of them. The sample's table shows over 25,000 clones. This specimen consisted of CD8+ T cells from blood, obtained before the transplant. The receptors were gathered from a human donor who received a combined kidney and bone marrow transplant.

Note on this clone: From the germline J gene comes the end of the CDR3, since the read stops 3 residues before it. This sequence joins TRBV6-2 or TRBV6-3 and TRBJ2-2; D possibly corresponds to TRBD2 (5 bases). With 6 bases removed from V and 6 bases from J, the gap between germline ends came to 20 bases. The germline gives CDR1 MNHEY, CDR2 SVGEGT. There are 16 residues in the CDR3. The CDR3 sequence is CASREVRGVLAGELFF. CDR3 DNA, as far as it was read: TGTGCCAGCAGGGAGGTCCGGGGTGTACTGGCCGGGGAG.

To note about this clone: The CDR3 end is not reached by the read, which stops 3 residues before it; the germline J gene fills it in. The rearrangement joins TRBV2 to TRBJ2-7, with D perhaps matching TRBD1 (6 bases). Trimming removed 4 bases from V and 0 bases from J, with 13 bases in between. This CDR3 has 15 residues. Looked up from germline, CDR1 is SNHLY and CDR2 is FYNNEI. The CDR3 sequence is CASSGVIQGSYEQYF. Incomplete CDR3 DNA: TGTGCCAGCAGTGGAGTGATACAGGGCTCCTACGAG.

The CDR3 sequence: CASSDFGTGAFNQPQHF. The part of the CDR3 DNA that was read is TGTGCCAGCAGTGACTTCGGGACAGGGGCTTTCAATCAGCCC. The chain employs TRBV6-4 and TRBJ1-5; 10 bases line up with TRBD1. The read comes to an end 3 residues before the CDR3 does, leaving the germline J gene to fill in the end. J gave up 3 bases and V 1 base, and 6 bases lay outside the gene matches. CDR1 and CDR2 (germline): MRHNA, SNTAGT. The CDR3 is 17 amino acids.

Comments on this clone: With the read ending 3 residues before the CDR3 end, the germline J gene is used to fill in that end. The chain links TRBV13 to TRBJ1-2, with 7 nucleotides matching TRBD1. V dropped 5 bases and J dropped 0; count of bases not matched to a gene: 9. The CDR3 length is 16 residues. Per germline, CDR1 PRHDT and CDR2 FYEKMQ (reference sequence). The CDR3 bases that were read are TGTGCCAGCAGCGTACAGGGGCGTCCGACTAACTATGGC. Its protein is CASSVQGRPTNYG. The full CDR3 reads CASSVQGRPTNYGYTF.

For this clone: The read ends 3 residues early relative to the CDR3; the germline J gene fills the gap. This chain connects TRBV5-1 to TRBJ2-2; 7 nucleotides agree with TRBD1. Germline-derived CDR1 and CDR2 are SGHRS and YFSETQ. The CDR3 totals 17 residues. The J segment lost 2 bases and the V segment lost 0 bases, leaving 7 bases of the junction unmatched. CDR3 DNA, as far as it was read: TGCGCCAGCAGCTTGGTCCCGACAGGGTCAAACACCGGGGAG. Translating it yields CASSLVPTGSNTGE. The entire CDR3 protein is CASSLVPTGSNTGELFF.

With regard to this clone: The read ends 3 residues shy of where the CDR3 ends; the end is completed using the germline J gene. This chain joins TRBV4-1 and TRBJ2-7; 7 nucleotides match TRBD2. This CDR3 is built from 14 residues. Looked up from germline, CDR1 is MGHRA and CDR2 is YSYEKL. The V and J ends lost 1 base and 0 bases, in that order; junction bases with no gene match: 0. The DNA read from the CDR3 is TGCGCCAGCAGCCAAGCTAGCGGCTCCTACGAG. It encodes CASSQASGSYE. The full CDR3 is CASSQASGSYEQYF.

As for this clone: The read ends 3 residues before the CDR3 terminus; that terminus is restored from the germline J gene. The chain joins TRBV7-9 to TRBJ2-1, with 9 bases identical to TRBD1. This CDR3 comprises 14 residues. CDR1 is SEHNR and CDR2 is FQNEAQ in the germline V gene (reference sequence). V was pared by 6 bases and J by 2 bases, with 2 bases of the junction left unmatched. CDR3 DNA, as far as it was read: TGTGCCAGCAGAAGACAGGGGGCCTACAATGAG. It specifies CASRRQGAYNE. The entire CDR3 sequence reads CASRRQGAYNEQFF.

A remark on this clone: The CDR3 end falls 3 residues outside the read, so it is completed with the germline J gene. The chain uses TRBV30 and TRBJ2-2; TRBD2 aligns across 10 bases. The germline gives CDR1 GTSNPN, CDR2 SVGIG (reference sequence). CDR3 length equals 19 residues. The J segment lost 4 bases and the V segment lost 0 bases, leaving 14 bases of the junction unmatched. CDR3 DNA, as far as it was read: TGTGCCTGGAGTGTACTAAGGCTAGCGGGAGATTGGAGCACCGGGGAG. Encoded protein: CAWSVLRLAGDWSTGE. The CDR3, in full, reads CAWSVLRLAGDWSTGELFF. The full variable domain, in which reference TRBV30 and TRBJ2-2 provide the parts outside the CDR3, is SQTIHQWPATLVQPVGSPLSLECTVEGTSNPNLYWYRQAAGRGLQLLFYSVGIGQISSEVPQNLSASRPQDRQFILSSKKLLLSDSGFYLCAWSVLRLAGDWSTGELFFGEGSRLTVL.

Remarks on this clone: The observed sequence ends 3 residues before the CDR3 terminus, with the missing tail filled in from the germline J gene. The V gene is TRBV5-6, the J gene TRBJ2-7, with D tentatively TRBD1 (6 bases). The germline CDR1 and CDR2 sequences are SGHDT and YYEEEE. This CDR3 spans 14 amino acids. The ends were cut back, 0 bases at V and 3 bases at J, with 10 bases in the middle. The chain's CDR3 is CASSLGDNFYEQYF. The sequenced CDR3 bases are TGTGCCAGCAGCTTGGGGGACAATTTCTACGAG.

CDR3: CASSVNEGGTGELFF. CDR3 DNA, as far as it was read: TGTGCCAGCAGCGTTAACGAGGGGGGGACCGGGGAG. The chain joins TRBV7-6 to TRBJ2-2; tentatively, D is TRBD2 (7 bases). Read data end 3 residues before the CDR3 end; the end is taken from the germline J gene. Germline V lookup: CDR1 SGHVS, CDR2 FNYEAQ. Trimming left V 5 bases short and J 5 bases short, with 15 bases between. This CDR3 spans 15 amino acids.

A word on this clone: The sequence runs out 3 residues before the end of the CDR3; the remainder is reconstructed from the germline J gene. The rearrangement links TRBV19 to TRBJ1-2; maybe TRBD1 (6 bases). Germline V gene data show CDR1 as LNHDA and CDR2 as SQIVND (reference sequence). CDR3 length: 15 residues. Trimming stripped 7 bases from V and 2 bases from J, with 17 bases between. The CDR3 loop reads CASNSDAGANYGYTF. CDR3 DNA, as far as it was read: TGTGCCAGTAACTCAGACGCAGGGGCGAACTATGGC. The full variable domain, completed using reference TRBV19 and TRBJ1-2, is DGGITQSPKYLFRKEGQNVTLSCEQNLNHDAMYWYRQDPGQGLRLIYYSQIVNDFQKGDIAEGYSVSREKKESFPLTVTSAQKNPTAFYLCASNSDAGANYGYTFGSGTRLTVV.